Listed here is a single TCR beta chain. This clonotype was observed many times. Its antigen target is currently unknown. No much larger clonotype is one base removed from it; base qualities were not supplied. The data are from a study of molecular identifiers for immune sequencing clone quantification (dated by TCRdb to 2017 to 2018). Notes on the research overall: For a replicate experiment, RNA from about 20,000 or 100,000 naive CD8 T cells was divided into five aliquots, of which four were sequenced. The study was a methods study using CD8 T cells to benchmark molecular-identifier clustering-based TCR repertoire sequencing (MIDCIRS) and TCR RNA copy counting.

Study-level results and caveats: Clones above 20 RNA copies held over 98% of molecules in CMV-specific effector cells but under 1% in naive cells. Modeling indicated 2.5 to 3.5 TCR RNA copies recovered per cell, compared with around 11 by digital PCR, which implies a capture efficiency of 25% to 35%. Even against a background of about 960,000 naive CD8 T cells, spiked-in Jurkat TCR RNA amounting to a single cell's worth was reported to be detectable. Highly expanded clone sizes could be underestimated if identical TCR molecules share a barcode. When barcode sub-clustering was omitted, TCR diversity was inflated by chimeric consensus sequences, with chimeras reaching as high as 47%. The naive libraries included spiked-in Jurkat TCR RNA (about 11 copies' worth), and this RNA is not part of the donor repertoire.

Libraries of naive CD8 T cells were generated from roughly 20,000 to 1,000,000 sorted cells, with 10%, 30% or 50% of the purified RNA used. On a BD FACSAria II, naive CD8 T cells were FACS-sorted as CD8+CD4-CCR7+CD45RA+ and collected into RLT Plus buffer. To test detection sensitivity, Jurkat RNA equal to ten TCR copies was added to samples of about 20,000-1,000,000 naive CD8 T cells. CD8 T cells were enriched using RosetteSep CD8+ T Cell Enrichment Cocktail and Ficoll-Paque, and the enriched cells then underwent ACK red cell lysis. The method was PCR. The run used an Illumina HiSeq 4000. Bulk TCR libraries were generated as previously described, with the TCR primers listed in Table S5 used. Total RNA was purified with the Qiagen AllPrep DNA/RNA kit. Before any analysis, reads coming from multiple sequencing runs of the same library were combined into one pool. In the authors' own workflow: Reads were retained only if their TCR constant sequence matched exactly, and those retained reads were trimmed to 150 nt and grouped according to their 12-nt molecular barcodes. Reads inside each barcode group were sub-clustered using a 15% Levenshtein threshold, and a quality-weighted consensus sequence was constructed for each RNA molecule. Non-functional sequences were filtered out, along with any lower-count sequence sitting one edit away from another sequence. Based on fitting two negative binomial distributions, any barcode sub-cluster with under 20% of the maximum read count was discarded. TCRdb cleaned the public reads at Q25 with fastp, built clones with MiXCR and kept in-frame beta chains. Rows are unified per CDR3 protein, each entry keeping the most common DNA and genes. In this record, the V and J calls reflect TCRdb's handling and not the investigators' own analysis. The sample table contains 70,000 to 95,000 distinct CDR3 sequences; only one count was recorded for around 20% of them. The ten largest clones represent roughly 0.93% of the sample.

V is pared back by 5 bases and J by 5 bases, with 15 bases lying between the germline termini. Looking up the germline V gene (reference sequence) yields CDR1 PRHDT and CDR2 FYEKMQ. From its cysteine to its phenylalanine, the CDR3 spans 14 amino acids. Only the CDR3 DNA is retained, 42 bases long and in frame from the first base. Recombination joined TRBV13 with TRBJ2-5; a tentative D match to TRBD1 spans 5 bases. Material: naive CD8+ T cells from blood, with Jurkat cell RNA spiked in. Per the publication, the cell subset or site label means: FACS-sorted CD8+CD4-CCR7+CD45RA+ naive T cells. The source is a human donor in good health. Some libraries in this study had Jurkat cell RNA spiked in. The CDR3 loop reads CASSPSKGLETQYF. The nucleotide sequence reads as follows: TGTGCCAGCAGCCCCTCCAAGGGGCTGGAGACCCAGTACTTC.